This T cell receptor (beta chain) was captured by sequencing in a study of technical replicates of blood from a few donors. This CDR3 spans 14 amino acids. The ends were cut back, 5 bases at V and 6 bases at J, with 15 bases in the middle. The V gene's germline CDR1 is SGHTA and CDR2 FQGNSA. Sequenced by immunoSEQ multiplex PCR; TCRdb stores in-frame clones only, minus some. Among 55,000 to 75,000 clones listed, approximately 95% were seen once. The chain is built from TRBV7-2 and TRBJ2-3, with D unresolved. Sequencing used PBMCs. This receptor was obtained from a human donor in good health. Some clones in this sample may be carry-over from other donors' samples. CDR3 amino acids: CASSPLRDSDTQYF. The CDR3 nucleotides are TGTGCCAGCAGCCCCCTCCGCGATTCGGATACGCAGTATTTT.